These 19 T cell receptor beta chains came from one sample sequenced in a study of blood T cell repertoires in COVID-19. Assay: immunoSEQ multiplex PCR; the TCRdb copy retains only in-frame clones and omits some. The sample comprises 150,000 to 200,000 clones, 80% to 85% of which are singletons, and 13% rests with the top ten. The sequencing sample was made of PBMCs or T cells enriched from blood (not recorded which). These receptors were collected from a woman between 55 and 75 years old who had recovered from COVID-19.

The DNA of the CDR3 is TGCGCCAGCAGCACCGGGACTAGCGGGAGAGAAACAGATACGCAGTATTTT. It translates to CASSTGTSGRETDTQYF. This rearrangement joins TRBV5-1 to TRBJ2-3; 14 bases line up with TRBD2. With 4 bases clipped from V and 3 bases from J, the junction kept 7 bases outside the gene matches. Germline-derived CDR1 and CDR2 are SGHRS and YFSETQ. The CDR3 is 17 amino acids.

The V gene is TRBV6-5, the J gene TRBJ2-7, with 7 nucleotides matching TRBD1. CDR3 length equals 14 residues. Trimming removed 4 bases from V and 4 bases from J; junction bases left unmatched: 7. The germline CDR1 and CDR2 sequences are MNHEY and SVGAGI. The CDR3 here is CASSWGQWGYEQYF. The CDR3 coding sequence is TGTGCCAGCAGTTGGGGACAGTGGGGGTACGAGCAGTACTTC.

The chain carries TRBV21-1 and TRBJ2-2; the table names TRBD2, a call not compared with the DNA. TRBV21-1 is a pseudogene. CDR3 size: 16 residues. In DNA, the CDR3 is TGTGCCAGCAGCAAATCCCATCGGGGTTTCACCGGGGAGCTGTTTTTT. Translated, it gives CASSKSHRGFTGELFF.

The rearrangement joins TRBV7-3 to TRBJ2-3; D not resolved. CDR1 is SGHTA and CDR2 is FQGTGA in the germline V gene. With 2 bases removed from V and 1 base from J, the gap between germline ends came to 7 bases. The CDR3 totals 14 residues. The CDR3 protein is CASSLYRGTDTQYF. The CDR3 DNA reads TGTGCCAGCAGCTTATACAGAGGCACAGATACGCAGTATTTT.

The CDR3 protein is CASSAGGLQGSEAFF. The CDR3 nucleotides read TGTGCCAGCAGCGCCGGGGGCCTACAGGGGTCAGAAGCTTTCTTT. V gene TRBV9 combines with J gene TRBJ1-1, with 7 bases aligning to TRBD1. Per germline, CDR1 SGDLS and CDR2 YYNGEE. This CDR3 comprises 15 residues. V was pared by 3 bases and J by 8 bases, with 13 bases of the junction left unmatched. The variable domain in full, completed from reference TRBV9 and TRBJ1-1, reads DSGVTQTPKHLITATGQRVTLRCSPRSGDLSVYWYQQSLDQGLQFLIQYYNGEERAKGNILERFSAQQFPDLHSELNLSSLELGDSALYFCASSAGGLQGSEAFFGQGTRLTVV.

The rearrangement joins TRBV14 to TRBJ1-1; D possibly corresponds to TRBD1 (6 bases). The CDR3 consists of 14 residues. Trimming cost V 4 bases and J 1 base, with 10 bases left between them. Germline V CDR1 and CDR2: SGHDN, FVKESK. The CDR3 sequence is CASSLARGNTEAFF. CDR3 nucleotides: TGTGCCAGCAGCCTAGCCAGGGGGAACACTGAAGCTTTCTTT.

The V call is TRBV24-1, the J call TRBJ2-1; 8 bases match TRBD1. CDR1 KGHDR and CDR2 SFDVKD come from the germline V gene. The junction had 4 bases not matched to a gene; V was cut back by 6 bases and J by 7 bases. The CDR3 spans 13 residues. CDR3: CATSQGARNEQFF. The CDR3 DNA sequence: TGTGCCACCAGTCAGGGGGCGCGGAATGAGCAGTTCTTC.

This chain joins TRBV5-1 and TRBJ2-1, with 7 bases matching TRBD2. This CDR3 is 15 amino acids long. Trimming removed 4 bases from V and 7 bases from J; junction bases left unmatched: 11. Per germline, CDR1 SGHRS and CDR2 YFSETQ. The CDR3 region is CASSPVTAGENEQFF. As DNA, the CDR3 is TGCGCCAGCAGCCCGGTTACCGCGGGGGAGAATGAGCAGTTCTTC.

V gene TRBV6-5 combines with J gene TRBJ1-2; the D gene is possibly TRBD1 (6 bases). V gave up 5 bases and J gave up 4 bases, with 11 bases separating them. Germline values: CDR1 MNHEY, CDR2 SVGAGI. The CDR3 has 13 amino acids. CDR3 nucleotide sequence: TGTGCCAGCAGTCTCGGACAGTTCTATGGCTACACCTTC. Translating gives CASSLGQFYGYTF.

V is TRBV6-2 or TRBV6-3 and J is TRBJ2-7; the match to TRBD2 covers 12 bases. Per germline, CDR1 MNHEY and CDR2 SVGEGT. V dropped 4 bases and J dropped 7; count of bases not matched to a gene: 8. There are 15 residues in the CDR3. In nucleotides, the CDR3 is TGTGCCAGCAGTTGGTCTTTGCTAGCGGGAGGGGAGCAGTACTTC. Its translation is CASSWSLLAGGEQYF.

J is TRBJ1-6 and V is TRBV28, with 7 nucleotides matching TRBD1. J was trimmed by 6 bases and V by 11 bases; bases with no gene match: 7. Germline V lookup: CDR1 MDHEN, CDR2 SYDVKM. The CDR3 totals 13 residues. CDR3 region: CAGSRDSNSPLHF. The CDR3 coding sequence is TGTGCCGGAAGTAGGGACAGTAATTCACCCCTCCACTTT. The full variable domain, completed using reference TRBV28 and TRBJ1-6, is DVKVTQSSRYLVKRTGEKVFLECVQDMDHENMFWYRQDPGLGLRLIYFSYDVKMKEKGDIPEGYSVSREKKERFSLILESASTNQTSMYLCAGSRDSNSPLHFGNGTRLTVT.

The CDR3: CASSPRGNIQYF. The CDR3 bases are TGTGCCAGTAGTCCGAGGGGGAACATTCAGTACTTC. The chain combines TRBV19 with TRBJ2-4, with D possibly TRBD1 on 6 matching bases. CDR3 length: 12 residues. Per germline, CDR1 LNHDA and CDR2 SQIVND (reference sequence). V dropped 5 bases and J dropped 7 bases, with 9 bases sitting between them. Drawing the rest from reference TRBV19 and TRBJ2-4, the complete variable domain is DGGITQSPKYLFRKEGQNVTLSCEQNLNHDAMYWYRQDPGQGLRLIYYSQIVNDFQKGDIAEGYSVSREKKESFPLTVTSAQKNPTAFYLCASSPRGNIQYFGAGTRLSVL.

The chain employs TRBV5-6 and TRBJ1-1, with D possibly being TRBD1 (5 bases). V was clipped by 0 bases and J by 1 base, with 10 bases between them. The CDR3 extends over 15 amino acids. The germline gives CDR1 SGHDT, CDR2 YYEEEE. The chain's CDR3 is CASSLAGGRNTEAFF. For the CDR3, the DNA is TGTGCCAGCAGCTTGGCCGGGGGAAGGAACACTGAAGCTTTCTTT.

The chain links TRBV12-5 to TRBJ1-2; tentative D call: TRBD1 (5 bases). Germline CDR1 and CDR2: LGHNT and FRNRAP. Trimming removed 7 bases at V and 1 base at J, with 10 bases between. The CDR3 contains 13 residues. Written as DNA, the CDR3 is TGTGCTAGTGCTCGCGACAGTAACTATGGCTACACCTTC. Its protein is CASARDSNYGYTF.

The chain carries TRBV10-3 and TRBJ2-1; no definite D call. The V end was cut by 4 bases, the J end by 16 bases, with 14 bases between. The germline CDR1 and CDR2 sequences are ENHRY and SYGVKD. The CDR3 runs to 11 residues. CDR3 sequence (DNA): TGTGCCATCAGTGGAGCCCCCGGGTACTTCTTC. Protein: CAISGAPGYFF.

The chain carries TRBV23-1 and TRBJ1-5; D is possibly TRBD1 (6 bases). TRBV23-1 is an ORF for which the function is uncertain. This CDR3 has 17 residues. V gave up 0 bases and J gave up 1 base, with 13 bases separating them. As DNA, the CDR3 is TGCGCCAGCAGTCAATCGGGGGGGGCGCGAAGCAATCAGCCCCAGCATTTT. This encodes CASSQSGGARSNQPQHF.

This clone showed up just once. The chain employs TRBV6-5 and TRBJ1-2, with 8 bases matching TRBD1. V lost 9 bases and J lost 5; bases outside the gene matches: 14. Germline loops: CDR1 MNHEY, CDR2 SVGAGI. The CDR3 covers 15 residues. The DNA for the CDR3 is TGTGCCAGTTCACCAGGAACAGGGGGTCGGTATGGCTACACCTTC. It specifies CASSPGTGGRYGYTF.

This rearrangement joins TRBV27 to TRBJ2-2; 12 nucleotides line up with TRBD2. J was trimmed by 5 bases and V by 8 bases; bases with no gene match: 3. Germline assignment: CDR1 MNHEY and CDR2 SMNVEV (reference sequence). The CDR3 runs 14 residues. The CDR3 loop reads CASLTSGRTGELFF. The CDR3, as DNA: TGTGCCAGCCTGACTAGCGGGAGAACCGGGGAGCTGTTTTTT.

This chain joins TRBV19 and TRBJ1-3; the D is unclear. V lost 5 bases, J lost 0 bases, and 5 bases lay in between. Germline CDR1 and CDR2: LNHDA and SQIVND (reference sequence). The CDR3 runs 13 residues. Written as DNA, the CDR3 is TGTGCCAGTAGTGGCAGCTCTGGAAACACCATATATTTT. Translated, it gives CASSGSSGNTIYF.